Below, one TCR beta chain is given with its context. The antigen is undetermined. The data stem from a study of T cell repertoires in cytomegalovirus infection. About the study: It can be stated that public TCR beta signatures indicated CMV infection as well as a matching HLA type.

In TCRdb, the reads were re-called with MiXCR into one record per CDR3 protein. The data show roughly 140,000 distinct CDR3 sequences, 20% to 25% seen once. Study-wide results and limits: Summed frequency of public TCR beta families distinguished CMV carriers with the relevant HLA. Dominating the ex vivo response were HLA-C-restricted CMV-specific TCR beta clonotypes.

The CDR3 length is 14 residues. Germline-derived CDR1 and CDR2 are DFQATT and SNEGSKA (reference sequence). Germline trimming cut 5 bases from V and 7 bases from J; bases unmatched to any gene: 8. Source material: PBMCs. The chain is built from TRBV20-1 and TRBJ2-3, with 11 nucleotides matching TRBD2. The clonotype was recovered from a human donor in good health (CMV status not recorded). Some clones in this sample may be carry-over from other donors' samples. CDR3 in amino acids: CSAGGSGRVNTQYF. The CDR3 DNA is TGCAGTGCTGGAGGTAGCGGGAGGGTGAATACGCAGTATTTT.